The next 19 T cell receptor beta chains were all read from a single sample in a study of T cell responses to AZD1222 COVID-19 vaccine. The repertoire was sequenced with immunoSEQ multiplex PCR; TCRdb's copy has only in-frame clones and lacks some. Among 180,000 or so clones, around 90% were seen once, and the ten largest hold approximately 1.2%. The source material was peripheral blood, sampled 28 days after the second AZD1222 dose. Every receptor here comes from an adult who received the AZD1222 COVID-19 vaccine.

This clone was picked up one time. This rearrangement joins TRBV10-3 to TRBJ1-2; maybe TRBD1 (6 bases). Trimming took off 0 bases at V and 1 base at J, with 12 bases between the two ends. The CDR3 extends over 16 amino acids. CDR1 ENHRY and CDR2 SYGVKD come from the germline V gene. The CDR3 sequence: CAISESRLDSNYGYTF. The CDR3 region has the DNA TGTGCCATCAGTGAGTCGAGGCTGGACAGTAACTATGGCTACACCTTC.

This rearrangement joins TRBV30 to TRBJ1-1; a weak D match, TRBD1 (5 bases). Germline V gives CDR1 GTSNPN, CDR2 SVGIG (reference sequence). This CDR3 comprises 14 residues. The V end lost 5 bases, the J end lost 0 bases, and 13 bases lay between the germline ends. CDR3 bases: TGTGCCTGGTCATCGGGGCAGTTGAACACTGAAGCTTTCTTT. Translated, it gives CAWSSGQLNTEAFF.

V usage is TRBV5-4 and J usage is TRBJ1-3; weak D call: TRBD1 (6 bases). Germline CDR1 reads SGHNT; CDR2 reads YYREEE (reference sequence). V lost 5 bases to trimming and J lost 0 bases, with 12 bases between them. The CDR3 spans 15 residues. The CDR3 nucleotides are TGTGCCAGCAGTTCAGACAGGAGCTCTGGAAACACCATATATTTT. Its protein product is CASSSDRSSGNTIYF.

The rearrangement links TRBV30 to TRBJ1-2; 10 nucleotides line up with TRBD1. This CDR3 spans 13 amino acids. CDR1 is GTSNPN and CDR2 is SVGIG in the germline V gene (reference sequence). The J segment lost 4 bases and the V segment lost 5 bases, leaving 4 bases of the junction unmatched. CDR3 amino acids: CAWRTGGSYGYTF. CDR3 sequence (DNA): TGTGCCTGGCGGACAGGGGGAAGCTATGGCTACACCTTC.

This sequence joins TRBV2 and TRBJ1-5; D is possibly TRBD1 (5 bases). The CDR3 length is 17 residues. Trimming removed 1 base at V and 4 bases at J, with 17 bases between. CDR1 is SNHLY and CDR2 is FYNNEI in the germline V gene. The CDR3 loop reads CASSEVPYAGGNQPQHF. Here the CDR3 DNA reads TGTGCCAGCAGTGAAGTCCCCTATGCGGGGGGAAATCAGCCCCAGCATTTT.

The chain combines TRBV7-8 with TRBJ2-5; D is unclear. Germline CDR1 and CDR2: SGHVS and FQNEAQ. V was pared by 2 bases and J by 2 bases, with 12 bases between. This CDR3 is built from 15 residues. The CDR3 DNA follows: TGTGCCAGCAGCTTATATGTAGGGATACAAGAGACCCAGTACTTC. Translating gives CASSLYVGIQETQYF.

The chain recombines TRBV7-8 with TRBJ1-2; perhaps TRBD1 as D (5 bases). Per germline, CDR1 SGHVS and CDR2 FQNEAQ. V shed 1 base and J shed 5 bases, with 11 bases lying between them. This CDR3 has 14 residues. CDR3 nucleotides: TGTGCCAGCAGCTTAGAAGGCAGGGTGTATGGCTACACCTTC. The encoded protein is CASSLEGRVYGYTF.

This clone was found once. V usage is TRBV5-8 and J usage is TRBJ1-1, with 7 bases identical to TRBD1. Germline CDR1 and CDR2: SGHTS and YDEGEE. V lost 1 base to trimming and J lost 6 bases; unmatched junction nucleotides: 9. CDR3 length: 15 amino acids. DNA for the CDR3: TGTGCCAGCAGCTTGCTACAGGGGTTTATCGCTGAAGCTTTCTTT. It translates to CASSLLQGFIAEAFF.

The CDR3: CASSPRSGSSYEQYF. CDR3 DNA sequence: TGTGCCAGCTCACCACGGAGCGGGAGTAGTTACGAGCAGTACTTC. V and J are TRBV18 and TRBJ2-7; 8 nucleotides line up with TRBD2. The CDR3 sequence is 15 residues long. Germline-derived CDR1 and CDR2 are KGHSH and LQKENI. The V segment lost 1 base and the J segment 4 bases; nucleotides outside the gene matches: 6.

The J gene is TRBJ2-7, the V gene TRBV5-1; D gene ambiguous. Germline V lookup: CDR1 SGHRS, CDR2 YFSETQ. CDR3 length: 14 amino acids. Trimming took off 0 bases at V and 3 bases at J, with 10 bases between the two ends. CDR3 bases: TGCGCCAGCAGCTTGGGCAGTTCCCTCTACGAGCAGTACTTC. Translating gives CASSLGSSLYEQYF.

J is TRBJ1-2 and V is TRBV27, with D perhaps TRBD1 (5 bases). Looked up from germline, CDR1 is MNHEY and CDR2 is SMNVEV (reference sequence). This CDR3 contains 15 residues. V was clipped by 6 bases and J by 7 bases, with 21 bases between them. CDR3 DNA sequence: TGTGCCAGCAGCCCCGCTTCGGGACGAGGCCGTGGCTACACCTTC. Its protein is CASSPASGRGRGYTF.

The chain carries TRBV2 and TRBJ2-5, with 11 positions matching TRBD2. The CDR3 covers 15 residues. Germline CDR1 is SNHLY and CDR2 is FYNNEI. The V and J ends lost 3 bases and 5 bases, in that order; junction bases with no gene match: 5. Here the CDR3 reads CASSDLAGGKETQYF. Written as DNA, the CDR3 is TGTGCCAGCAGTGACCTAGCGGGGGGCAAGGAGACCCAGTACTTC.

The chain joins TRBV5-1 to TRBJ2-7; perhaps TRBD1 as D (5 bases). The CDR3 totals 13 residues. The germline gives CDR1 SGHRS, CDR2 YFSETQ. The ends were cut back, 0 bases at V and 1 base at J, with 5 bases in the middle. Here the CDR3 DNA reads TGCGCCAGCAGCTTGGACAGGTCCTACGAGCAGTACTTC. This encodes CASSLDRSYEQYF.

The rearrangement links TRBV4-1 to TRBJ1-1; D is perhaps TRBD1 (5 bases). The CDR3 runs 16 residues. The germline V and J ends were trimmed by 0 bases and 5 bases, with 16 bases remaining between them. Germline CDR1 is MGHRA and CDR2 is YSYEKL. The CDR3 spells CASSQEILGGGTEAFF. CDR3 DNA sequence: TGCGCCAGCAGCCAAGAGATCCTGGGGGGTGGGACTGAAGCTTTCTTT.

The chain carries TRBV4-2 and TRBJ2-5; TRBD1 aligns across 8 bases. This CDR3 has 18 residues. Germline V gene data show CDR1 as LGHNA and CDR2 as YNFKEQ. With V trimmed by 1 base and J by 4 bases, 14 bases remained unmatched. CDR3 sequence (DNA): TGTGCCAGCAGCCAAGGGATTAGCCGGCAGGGGGCAGGAGAGACCCAGTACTTC. Its protein is CASSQGISRQGAGETQYF.

V usage is TRBV30 and J usage is TRBJ1-2; D might be TRBD1 (6 bases). The CDR3 has 14 amino acids. V was cut by 2 bases and J by 8 bases, with 18 bases left in between. CDR1 is GTSNPN, CDR2 SVGIG, per germline (reference sequence). The CDR3 DNA reads as TGTGCCTGGAGTTCGGGACACCCTCTTCACGGCTACACCTTC. It codes for CAWSSGHPLHGYTF.

The chain recombines TRBV2 with TRBJ1-5; perhaps TRBD1 as D (5 bases). V was trimmed by 0 bases and J by 4 bases, leaving 10 bases between them. Germline V gene lookup returns CDR1 SNHLY and CDR2 FYNNEI. The CDR3 sequence is 15 residues long. The CDR3 DNA sequence: TGTGCCAGCAGTGAAGCACAGGTTCGGAATCAGCCCCAGCATTTT. Protein sequence: CASSEAQVRNQPQHF.

J is TRBJ1-1 and V is TRBV9; tentative D call: TRBD1 (5 bases). Germline V lookup: CDR1 SGDLS, CDR2 YYNGEE. The CDR3 runs 14 residues. V lost 4 bases to trimming and J lost 1 base, with 11 bases between them. As DNA, the CDR3 is TGTGCCAGCAGCCTGACGACAGCGAACACTGAAGCTTTCTTT. Amino acids: CASSLTTANTEAFF.

This chain uses TRBV7-9 with TRBJ2-5, with 11 nucleotides matching TRBD1. The V and J ends lost 4 bases and 4 bases, in that order; junction bases with no gene match: 5. Germline loops: CDR1 SEHNR, CDR2 FQNEAQ (reference sequence). The CDR3 sequence is 15 residues long. DNA of the CDR3: TGTGCCAGCAGCTCGTGGACAGGGGGCATAGAGACCCAGTACTTC. Translation gives CASSSWTGGIETQYF.